The 32 T cell receptor beta chains reported below all come from one sample, sequenced in a study of blood T cell repertoires in COVID-19. The data were produced by immunoSEQ multiplex PCR, yet TCRdb's version contains in-frame clones alone and is incomplete. Counted here are about 210,000 clones, 88% occurring once; the ten biggest clones make up under 2%. Sample: peripheral blood. These receptors originate from a man between 65 and 85 years old with acute or convalescent COVID-19.

The chain is built from TRBV7-9 and TRBJ2-7; D is unclear. V shed 3 bases and J shed 2 bases, with 8 bases lying between them. The CDR3 runs to 13 residues. In germline, CDR1 is SEHNR, CDR2 FQNEAQ (reference sequence). The CDR3 region is CASSFQEPYEQYF. The CDR3 nucleotides are TGTGCCAGCAGCTTCCAGGAACCCTACGAGCAGTACTTC. The full variable domain, rest sourced from reference TRBV7-9 and TRBJ2-7, is DTGVSQNPRHKITKRGQNVTFRCDPISEHNRLYWYRQTLGQGPEFLTYFQNEAQLEKSRLLSDRFSAERPKGSFSTLEIQRTEQGDSAMYLCASSFQEPYEQYFGPGTRLTVT.

The chain couples TRBV12-3 or TRBV12-4 to TRBJ1-1; D not certain. The CDR3 contains 12 residues. Trimming shortened V by 8 bases and J by 7 bases, and 14 bases separated the two germline ends. CDR3 in amino acids: CASEDGRGEAFF. For the CDR3, the DNA is TGTGCCAGCGAGGACGGTCGGGGTGAAGCTTTCTTT.

This clone was seen only once. V and J are TRBV2 and TRBJ1-5, with D maybe TRBD1 (5 bases). Looked up from germline, CDR1 is SNHLY and CDR2 is FYNNEI. Deletions cut 4 bases from V and 5 bases from J, with 9 bases between. The CDR3 runs to 13 residues. CDR3 protein: CASSGQSYQPQHF. DNA for the CDR3: TGTGCCAGCAGTGGACAGAGCTATCAGCCCCAGCATTTT. Using reference TRBV2 and TRBJ1-5 for the parts outside the CDR3, the full variable domain is EPEVTQTPSHQVTQMGQEVILRCVPISNHLYFYWYRQILGQKVEFLVSFYNNEISEKSEIFDDQFSVERPDGSNFTLKIRSTKLEDSAMYFCASSGQSYQPQHFGDGTRLSIL.

This sequence joins TRBV11-2 and TRBJ2-1, with 7 bases identical to TRBD2. Trimming took 5 bases from V and 5 from J; bases not matched to a gene: 12. The CDR3 contains 16 residues. CDR1 SGHAT and CDR2 FQNNGV come from the germline V gene. CDR3 sequence reads: CASSLTSVGGNNEQFF. The CDR3 nucleotides are TGTGCCAGCAGCCTAACATCGGTGGGAGGGAACAATGAGCAGTTCTTC. Filled out from reference TRBV11-2 and TRBJ2-1, the complete variable domain reads EAGVAQSPRYKIIEKRQSVAFWCNPISGHATLYWYQQILGQGPKLLIQFQNNGVVDDSQLPKDRFSAERLKGVDSTLKIQPAKLEDSAVYLCASSLTSVGGNNEQFFGPGTRLTVL.

The rearrangement joins TRBV12-5 to TRBJ1-5; D call uncertain. Germline V gene data show CDR1 as LGHNT and CDR2 as FRNRAP. The CDR3 consists of 13 residues. V was cut by 3 bases and J by 4 bases, with 7 bases left in between. CDR3: CASGLEENQPQHF. The CDR3 DNA sequence: TGTGCTAGTGGTTTAGAGGAGAATCAGCCCCAGCATTTT. Combining the CDR3 with reference TRBV12-5 and TRBJ1-5 gives the whole variable domain DARVTQTPRHKVTEMGQEVTMRCQPILGHNTVFWYRQTMMQGLELLAYFRNRAPLDDSGMPKDRFSAEMPDATLATLKIQPSEPRDSAVYFCASGLEENQPQHFGDGTRLSIL.

This clone was counted a single time. The gene calls are TRBV9 and TRBJ2-1, with D tentatively TRBD2 (6 bases). CDR1 and CDR2 (germline): SGDLS, YYNGEE. The CDR3 consists of 17 residues. V lost 4 bases and J 0 bases, leaving 17 bases between the germline ends. The CDR3 is CASSPRLALSSYNEQFF. The CDR3 DNA reads TGTGCCAGCAGCCCAAGGCTAGCGCTTAGCTCCTACAATGAGCAGTTCTTC. The full variable domain, completed using reference TRBV9 and TRBJ2-1, is DSGVTQTPKHLITATGQRVTLRCSPRSGDLSVYWYQQSLDQGLQFLIQYYNGEERAKGNILERFSAQQFPDLHSELNLSSLELGDSALYFCASSPRLALSSYNEQFFGPGTRLTVL.

The chain recombines TRBV7-8 with TRBJ2-1; 10 nucleotides line up with TRBD2. J was trimmed by 4 bases and V by 7 bases; bases with no gene match: 16. Germline CDR1 and CDR2: SGHVS and FQNEAQ. This CDR3 has 18 amino acids. The chain's CDR3 is CASISGPSTSGAYNEQFF. The CDR3 DNA reads as TGTGCCAGCATCTCGGGACCGTCCACTAGCGGGGCTTACAATGAGCAGTTCTTC.

The chain uses TRBV6-4 and TRBJ2-1; 9 nucleotides agree with TRBD2. V dropped 5 bases and J dropped 1; count of bases not matched to a gene: 3. Germline V gives CDR1 MRHNA, CDR2 SNTAGT. The length of the CDR3 is 15 residues. The CDR3 DNA follows: TGTGCCAGCAGTCCTCTAGCGGGATCCTACAATGAGCAGTTCTTC. Translated: CASSPLAGSYNEQFF.

The table lists this clone with a count of one. The genes are TRBV9 and TRBJ2-1; 10 bases fit TRBD2. V trimming: 4 bases; J trimming: 9 bases; junction bases outside the gene matches: 10. This CDR3 contains 15 residues. The germline CDR1 and CDR2 sequences are SGDLS and YYNGEE. Here the CDR3 DNA reads TGTGCCAGCAGCCCTCTAGCGGGAGAGTTTTTTGAGCAGTTCTTC. It specifies CASSPLAGEFFEQFF. Based on the CDR3 plus reference TRBV9 and TRBJ2-1, the full variable domain is DSGVTQTPKHLITATGQRVTLRCSPRSGDLSVYWYQQSLDQGLQFLIQYYNGEERAKGNILERFSAQQFPDLHSELNLSSLELGDSALYFCASSPLAGEFFEQFFGPGTRLTVL.

This chain connects TRBV27 to TRBJ2-7; tentative D call: TRBD2 (6 bases). V was cut by 6 bases and J by 2 bases, with 23 bases left in between. The CDR3 totals 17 residues. Germline CDR1 reads MNHEY; CDR2 reads SMNVEV (reference sequence). CDR3 DNA sequence: TGTGCCAGCAGCCCTCGTGGGCGGGGCGTTGGCCCCTACGAGCAGTACTTC. Protein product: CASSPRGRGVGPYEQYF.

V usage is TRBV6-6 and J usage is TRBJ2-2; TRBD1 might be the D (5 bases). Deletions cut 4 bases from V and 3 bases from J, with 9 bases between. Germline V gene lookup returns CDR1 MNHNY and CDR2 SVGAGI (reference sequence). The CDR3 sequence is 14 residues long. This CDR3 is CASSFRAHTGELFF. The CDR3 DNA sequence: TGTGCCAGCAGTTTCAGGGCCCACACCGGGGAGCTGTTTTTT.

Note on this clone: This specimen includes other DNA sequences encoding the same CDR3. The J gene is TRBJ1-5, the V gene TRBV15; tentatively, D is TRBD1 (6 bases). The V gene lost 0 bases and the J gene lost 6 bases, with 9 bases spanning the gap. From germline, CDR1 is LNHNV and CDR2 YYDKDF (reference sequence). This CDR3 spans 14 amino acids. The CDR3 nucleotides read TGTGCCACCAGCAGAGACAGGGGTTCTCAGCCCCAGCATTTT. This translates into CATSRDRGSQPQHF.

The J gene is TRBJ2-7, the V gene TRBV5-4, with D perhaps TRBD2 (6 bases). The germline V and J ends were trimmed by 3 bases and 7 bases, with 14 bases remaining between them. The CDR3 contains 13 residues. The germline gives CDR1 SGHNT, CDR2 YYREEE (reference sequence). CDR3 coding DNA: TGTGCCAGCAGCTGGGACTGGTCGGGAGAGCAGTACTTC. Translation gives CASSWDWSGEQYF.

Details on this clone: Other DNA sequences from this sample encode an identical CDR3 as well. The gene calls are TRBV7-3 and TRBJ2-3; tentatively, D is TRBD1 (6 bases). Germline V gene lookup returns CDR1 SGHTA and CDR2 FQGTGA. There are 15 residues in the CDR3. V was shortened by 1 base and J by 1 base, with 9 bases between the two germline ends. DNA of the CDR3: TGTGCCAGCAGCTTAAGGGGGCGAGGCACAGATACGCAGTATTTT. It yields the protein CASSLRGRGTDTQYF. Filled out from reference TRBV7-3 and TRBJ2-3, the complete variable domain reads GAGVSQTPSNKVTEKGKYVELRCDPISGHTALYWYRQSLGQGPEFLIYFQGTGAADDSGLPNDRFFAVRPEGSVSTLKIQRTERGDSAVYLCASSLRGRGTDTQYFGPGTRLTVL.

This clone came up once. This chain joins TRBV6-5 and TRBJ1-2; 7 bases line up with TRBD1. This CDR3 spans 15 amino acids. Unmatched junction bases numbered 8, after V lost 5 bases and J lost 2 bases. CDR1 is MNHEY and CDR2 is SVGAGI in the germline V gene. DNA of the CDR3: TGTGCCAGCAGTCCTTACATGGGACAGAACTATGGCTACACCTTC. This sequence encodes CASSPYMGQNYGYTF.

The chain couples TRBV7-3 to TRBJ2-1; TRBD1 is a possible D gene (5 bases). V lost 6 bases to trimming and J lost 0 bases, with 12 bases between them. The CDR3 is made up of 15 amino acids. Germline V gene sequence: CDR1 SGHTA, CDR2 FQGTGA. CDR3 sequence reads: CASSQGRGSYNEQFF. As DNA, the CDR3 is TGTGCCAGCAGTCAGGGAAGAGGCTCCTACAATGAGCAGTTCTTC.

The chain recombines TRBV6-2 or TRBV6-3 with TRBJ2-7; 12 nucleotides agree with TRBD1. With 6 bases clipped from V and 7 bases from J, the junction kept 7 bases outside the gene matches. The germline CDR1 and CDR2 sequences are MNHEY and SVGEGT. This CDR3 contains 14 residues. The DNA of the CDR3 is TGTGCCAGCAGCTGGGGACAGGGGGCAGATGAGCAGTACTTC. It codes for CASSWGQGADEQYF.

The gene calls are TRBV18 and TRBJ1-1, with D possibly matching TRBD1 (6 bases). Germline V gene data show CDR1 as KGHSH and CDR2 as LQKENI. The CDR3 extends over 15 amino acids. With 3 bases removed from V and 3 bases from J, the gap between germline ends came to 14 bases. DNA for the CDR3: TGTGCCAGCTCACCGGAACAGGGTCGGTACACTGAAGCTTTCTTT. Amino acid sequence: CASSPEQGRYTEAFF.

The V call is TRBV27, the J call TRBJ2-2; TRBD1 agrees at 10 bases. The CDR3 extends over 15 amino acids. Per the germline V gene, CDR1 is MNHEY and CDR2 is SMNVEV (reference sequence). J was trimmed by 3 bases and V by 7 bases; bases with no gene match: 5. Here the CDR3 reads CASKRQGADTGELFF. CDR3 nucleotide sequence: TGTGCCAGCAAGAGACAGGGGGCAGACACCGGGGAGCTGTTTTTT.

The chain couples TRBV29-1 to TRBJ2-7; D uncertain. V was clipped by 1 base and J by 9 bases, with 10 bases between them. Germline values: CDR1 SQVTM, CDR2 ANQGSEA. The CDR3 is 11 residues long. The CDR3 loop is CSVEGSPSQYF. CDR3 DNA sequence: TGCAGCGTTGAAGGGAGCCCTTCGCAGTACTTC.

This sequence joins TRBV5-1 and TRBJ1-1, with a possible D match to TRBD1 (5 bases). The CDR3 loop spans 16 amino acids. V dropped 0 bases and J dropped 1 base, with 13 bases sitting between them. Per germline, CDR1 SGHRS and CDR2 YFSETQ. Here the CDR3 reads CASSLETGGKNTEAFF. The CDR3 nucleotides read TGCGCCAGCAGCTTGGAAACCGGGGGGAAGAACACTGAAGCTTTCTTT. Supplemented by reference TRBV5-1 and TRBJ1-1, the full variable domain reads KAGVTQTPRYLIKTRGQQVTLSCSPISGHRSVSWYQQTPGQGLQFLFEYFSETQRNKGNFPGRFSGRQFSNSRSEMNVSTLELGDSALYLCASSLETGGKNTEAFFGQGTRLTVV.

This chain joins TRBV6-5 and TRBJ1-4; TRBD1 might be the D (5 bases). The CDR3 spans 13 residues. V was trimmed by 6 bases and J by 4 bases, leaving 9 bases between them. Germline V gene sequence: CDR1 MNHEY, CDR2 SVGAGI. The CDR3 here is CASRGPSNEKLFF. CDR3 nucleotide sequence: TGTGCCAGCAGGGGGCCGAGTAATGAAAAACTGTTTTTT.

The V gene is TRBV4-1, the J gene TRBJ2-3; TRBD1 might be the D (5 bases). CDR1 is MGHRA, CDR2 YSYEKL, per germline. This CDR3 comprises 13 residues. Trimming took 1 base from V and 5 from J, leaving 7 bases between them. DNA for the CDR3: TGCGCCAGCAGCCAAGCCACAGGAGATACGCAGTATTTT. This codes for CASSQATGDTQYF.

The CDR3 nucleotides read TGTGCCAGCCTAAAGACAGGGGGTAGCTCCTACAATGAGCAGTTCTTC. Encoded protein: CASLKTGGSSYNEQFF. The chain links TRBV27 to TRBJ2-1; 9 bases align to TRBD1. Trimming cost V 8 bases and J 0 bases; bases outside gene matches: 8. This CDR3 has 16 residues. CDR1 is MNHEY, CDR2 SMNVEV, per germline (reference sequence).

This rearrangement joins TRBV7-7 to TRBJ2-2, with 9 bases aligning to TRBD1. J gave up 7 bases and V 5 bases, and 11 bases lay outside the gene matches. Germline CDR1 reads SSHAT; CDR2 reads FNYEAQ (reference sequence). CDR3 length: 16 amino acids. The chain's CDR3 is CASSHPGQGNHGELFF. As DNA, the CDR3 is TGTGCCAGCAGCCATCCGGGACAGGGAAATCACGGGGAGCTGTTTTTT.

This chain joins TRBV2 and TRBJ1-2, with TRBD1 identical over 8 bases. CDR1 and CDR2 from the germline V gene are SNHLY and FYNNEI. The V and J ends lost 2 bases and 0 bases, in that order; junction bases with no gene match: 2. This CDR3 is 15 amino acids long. CDR3: CASSEMGQANYGYTF. The CDR3 DNA reads TGTGCCAGCAGTGAAATGGGACAGGCTAACTATGGCTACACCTTC.

The gene calls are TRBV7-5 and TRBJ2-3; the table's D call of TRBD1 was not tested on the DNA. TRBV7-5 is a known pseudogene. This CDR3 region has 16 residues. This chain's CDR3 is CVRSLADRGFADTQYF. The CDR3 coding sequence is TGTGTCAGAAGCTTAGCCGACAGGGGGTTCGCAGATACGCAGTATTTT.

The chain recombines TRBV19 with TRBJ1-1; D not certain. The germline gives CDR1 LNHDA, CDR2 SQIVND (reference sequence). Trimming removed 1 base at V and 3 bases at J, with 9 bases between. This CDR3 spans 14 amino acids. CDR3 amino acids: CASSIGGFDTEAFF. The CDR3 DNA reads TGTGCCAGTAGTATAGGAGGGTTTGACACTGAAGCTTTCTTT.

V usage is TRBV6-5 and J usage is TRBJ2-1; D gene unclear. The CDR3 totals 11 residues. With 10 bases removed from V and 6 bases from J, the gap between germline ends came to 10 bases. Per germline, CDR1 MNHEY and CDR2 SVGAGI. In nucleotides, the CDR3 is TGTGCCACCACAGAACGCAATGAGCAGTTCTTC. Its translation is CATTERNEQFF.

This clone has ten or more counts. The gene calls are TRBV7-9 and TRBJ2-7; 8 bases align to TRBD2. J was trimmed by 5 bases and V by 4 bases; bases with no gene match: 7. Germline assignment: CDR1 SEHNR and CDR2 FQNEAQ (reference sequence). CDR3 length: 14 amino acids. The CDR3 loop reads CASSSRAGGNEQYF. The CDR3 nucleotides are TGTGCCAGCAGCTCAAGGGCGGGGGGAAACGAGCAGTACTTC.

The V call is TRBV29-1, the J call TRBJ2-7; D possibly corresponds to TRBD1 (5 bases). Trimming stripped 6 bases from V and 0 bases from J, with 12 bases between. The germline V gene has CDR1 SQVTM and CDR2 ANQGSEA. The CDR3 is made up of 13 amino acids. The CDR3 nucleotides read TGCAGCGTCCAGCAGGGAAACTCCTACGAGCAGTACTTC. It specifies CSVQQGNSYEQYF.

In this sample, this clone turned up once. This rearrangement joins TRBV19 to TRBJ2-7; 9 bases fit TRBD1. J lost 5 bases, V lost 3 bases, and 8 bases had no gene match. The CDR3 is 15 residues long. Germline V gene sequence: CDR1 LNHDA, CDR2 SQIVND (reference sequence). The CDR3 DNA is TGTGCCAGTAGTATCTCCGGGACAGGGACGAACGAGCAGTACTTC. Protein sequence: CASSISGTGTNEQYF.